This TCR beta chain stems from a study of T cell responses to AZD1222 COVID-19 vaccine. The table came from immunoSEQ multiplex PCR; TCRdb's copy has only in-frame clones and leaves some out. The sample carries approximately 140,000 clones, around nine tenths recorded once. Turning to this clone: Its antigen is currently unknown.

The CDR3 has 17 amino acids. The ends lost 5 bases at V and 5 bases at J; junction bases unmatched: 11. The germline V gene encodes CDR1 SGHTA and CDR2 FQGNSA. Study-level findings and limits: Spike-specific TCR breadth and depth were elevated following two AZD1222 doses.

Sequencing was performed on peripheral blood, taken 28 days after the second AZD1222 dose. This sequence was found in an adult who received the AZD1222 COVID-19 vaccine. The gene calls are TRBV7-2 and TRBJ2-2; 10 bases map to TRBD2. CDR3 loop: CASSPRASGSLTGELFF. Here the CDR3 DNA reads TGTGCCAGCAGCCCTCGGGCTAGCGGGAGCCTTACCGGGGAGCTGTTTTTT.